The clone carrying this TCR beta chain was observed a few times. Its antigen is currently unknown. The data originate from a study of T-cell memory formation after mild COVID-19. Whole-study results and caveats: Nothing confirmed that second-wave clones peaking on day 37 were specific for SARS-CoV-2. CD4/CD8 balance characterized clones contracting day 15 to 85, and CD4+ skew characterized later expanders. Contracting clones localized mainly to CM and EM when CD4+ and mainly to EMRA when CD8+.

With V trimmed by 5 bases and J by 8 bases, 9 bases remained unmatched. This CDR3 is 15 amino acids long. TCRdb processed the 5' RACE reads anew with MiXCR; each CDR3 protein has one entry. The table records about 560,000 distinct CDR3 sequences, approximately 21% of them present only once. The clonotype was recovered from an adult woman who had mild COVID-19 (a few samples of this study predate the infection). Cell type and time point are not known. V and J are TRBV12-3 or TRBV12-4 and TRBJ1-6; TRBD1 agrees at 7 bases. The sample was PBMCs or a T cell subset sorted from them (not recorded which). CDR3 coding DNA: TGTGCCAGCAGTAGGGCGGGACAGATGTATTCACCCCTCCACTTT. This encodes CASSRAGQMYSPLHF.